This T cell receptor beta chain was captured by sequencing in a study of blood T cell repertoires in COVID-19. CDR3 length: 15 amino acids. CDR1 is MNHEY and CDR2 is SMNVEV in the germline V gene (reference sequence). Trimming pared 6 bases from V and 3 bases from J, leaving 18 bases between. Using immunoSEQ multiplex PCR, the repertoire was profiled, and TCRdb retains in-frame clones only, with some absent. The sample holds some 160,000 clones, 75% to 80% seen once. Input material: peripheral blood. The origin of this receptor is a woman older than 75 with acute or convalescent COVID-19. The rearrangement joins TRBV27 to TRBJ2-7; possible D gene TRBD1, 5 bases. In nucleotides, the CDR3 is TGTGCCAGCAGCCCCCGCAAGGGGCTCGGCTACGAGCAGTACTTC. Translated: CASSPRKGLGYEQYF.